Here is one TCR beta chain with its context. Its antigen remains unknown. CDR1 and CDR2 (germline): LGHDT, YNNKEL (reference sequence). Trimming at V came to 6 bases and at J to 4 bases, leaving 12 bases not matched to a gene. The CDR3 covers 16 residues. The authors prepared the TCRbeta library with unique molecular identifiers. One entry per CDR3 protein, called by TCRdb with MiXCR from the PCR reads. The sample records about 830,000 distinct CDR3 sequences, less than 20% being singletons. The sample belongs to a study of T-cell reconstitution after alpha-beta-depleted transplantation in children. General study findings and limits: Newly produced T cells mostly provided counts and TCRbeta diversity after one year, as hyperexpanded clones declined. At day 60, the high TCRbeta diversity found in some patients originated from recipient T cells and thymic progenitors that had survived. After transplant, at about two months, alpha-beta T cells were reportedly derived from several hundred expanded graft clones.

This material consisted of PBMCs, mostly from graft donor cells, taken 360 days after TCRalphabeta/CD19-depleted stem cell transplant. The chain is built from TRBV3-1 and TRBJ2-5; 9 bases map to TRBD2. This receptor was obtained from a male patient aged 5 to 17 who had a stem cell transplant for acute lymphoblastic leukemia, so the T cells may come from the graft donor. CDR3 sequence (DNA): TGTGCCAGCAGACCCGGGAGGCTAGCGGGAAGAGAGACCCAGTACTTC. Translating gives CASRPGRLAGRETQYF.